This T cell receptor beta chain derives from a study of blood T cell repertoires in COVID-19 (dated by TCRdb to 2018 to 2020). About the investigation overall: The collaborator samples originated in the United States, Italy and Spain and spanned the acute and convalescent phases of COVID-19. The material from the prospective study consisted of cDNA or gDNA derived from T cells, B-cell-depleted T cells, or PBMCs. Subjects who had been exposed to COVID-19, were actively infected with it, or had recovered from it provided the deeply sampled blood TCRbeta repertoires that made up the dataset. The repertoires were released in a freely available public database intended as a resource for research on the immune response to SARS-CoV-2. Samples came from the ongoing ImmuneRACE study (first 160 participants) plus 1,254 subjects from 6 global collaborators. A de-identified subject ID, COVID-19 status, age in years and sex were almost always included in the sample metadata. Where HLA class I and class II types were available, the types were taken from metadata supplied by the sample provider, not from assay-based typing.

Whole blood was collected in K2EDTA tubes by collaborating institutions according to the institutions' own protocols. For TCRbeta analysis, collaborators shipped samples in one of three forms: frozen whole blood, isolated PBMCs, or DNA extracted from either of those sample types. The immunoSEQ Assay, a bias-controlled multiplex PCR, was used to amplify TCRbeta CDR3 regions from genomic DNA. The study's processing was this. Within the assay, amplification of reference gene primers was used to estimate how many nucleated cells each sample contained. To quantify the absolute abundance of each unique TCRbeta CDR3 rearrangement, sequence reads were collapsed and filtered. For each sample, productive Simpson clonality was calculated as the square root of Simpson's diversity index over productive rearrangements. TCRdb took over this immuneACCESS table, retaining in-frame rearrangements with V and J assigned. Such tables are incomplete; in checked studies, under half of the missing clones stem from an unresolved V gene, and the remainder is unexplained. The V and J calls and the clone size are those of that table, but D and trimming were determined from the DNA. Within this sample are a few hundred thousand clones, with around 90% of them counted one time only. The ten largest make up under 4% of the sample.

The study at large found these results: Clinical and demographic metadata were provided uncurated, with the amount varying by source and participant.

Clipping removes 8 bases from V and 9 bases from J, with 5 as the unmatched junction base count. Its CDR3 holds 12 amino acids, cysteine through phenylalanine. Kept here is only the CDR3 DNA, which spans 36 bases and is read in frame from base 1. The germline V gene encodes CDR1 MNHEY and CDR2 SVGAGI. Comment on this clone: No antigen is known for it. No clone much larger than this one lies a single base away; base qualities are absent.

The rearrangement joined TRBV6-5 to TRBJ2-4, and 9 junction bases match TRBD1. The sequenced sample consisted of peripheral blood. The receptor was derived from a young man with active or convalescent COVID-19. The nucleotide sequence is given as TGTGCCAGCGAGACAGGGGGAAGCATTCAGTACTTC. It translates as CASETGGSIQYF.